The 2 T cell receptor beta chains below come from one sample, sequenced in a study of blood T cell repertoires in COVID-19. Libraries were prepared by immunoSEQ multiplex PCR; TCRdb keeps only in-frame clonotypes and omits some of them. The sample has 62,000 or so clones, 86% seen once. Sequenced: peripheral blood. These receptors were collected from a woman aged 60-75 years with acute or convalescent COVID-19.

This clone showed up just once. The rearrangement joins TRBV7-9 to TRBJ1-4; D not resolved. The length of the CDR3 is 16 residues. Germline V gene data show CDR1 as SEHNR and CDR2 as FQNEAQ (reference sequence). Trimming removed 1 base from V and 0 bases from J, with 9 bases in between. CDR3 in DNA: TGTGCCAGCAGCTTAGGCCGGTCAACAACTAATGAAAAACTGTTTTTT. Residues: CASSLGRSTTNEKLFF.

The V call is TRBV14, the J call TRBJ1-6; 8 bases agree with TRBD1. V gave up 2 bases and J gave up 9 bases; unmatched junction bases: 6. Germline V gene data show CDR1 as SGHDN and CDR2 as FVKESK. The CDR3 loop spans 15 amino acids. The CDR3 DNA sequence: TGTGCCAGCAGCCAACAAGACAGGGGTTCTTCACCCCTCCACTTT. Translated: CASSQQDRGSSPLHF. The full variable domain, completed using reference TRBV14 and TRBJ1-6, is EAGVTQFPSHSVIEKGQTVTLRCDPISGHDNLYWYRRVMGKEIKFLLHFVKESKQDESGMPNNRFLAERTGGTYSTLKVQPAELEDSGVYFCASSQQDRGSSPLHFGNGTRLTVT.